This T cell receptor (beta chain) was documented in a study of cytomegalovirus exposure and HLA in healthy donors. The PCR had 60 Vbeta and 13 Jbeta primers. Generated by immunoSEQ multiplex PCR, the TCRdb table keeps only in-frame clones and is missing some. Among more than 120,000 clones listed, 75% to 90% were seen once. Study-wide results and caveats: CMV antigen specificity of a few CMV-associated chains was confirmed in vitro. In a later analysis, HLA-associated beta chains showed higher expansion and lower generation probabilities than comparable chains.

Between the trimmed V and J ends, which lost 6 bases and 0 bases, there was a span of 15 bases. The CDR3 has 16 residues. The germline V gene has CDR1 LNHDA and CDR2 SQIVND (reference sequence). Comments on this clone: Its antigen is not identified.

The gene calls are TRBV19 and TRBJ2-4; maybe TRBD2 (5 bases). This TCR derives from a woman in her thirties in good health and CMV-seronegative. Material: PBMCs. The CDR3 sequence: CASSDGLTLAKNIQYF. CDR3 bases: TGTGCCAGTAGCGATGGACTCACATTAGCCAAAAACATTCAGTACTTC.